Listed below are T cell receptor beta chains from one sample, sequenced in a study of OX40 agonist ivuxolimab in advanced cancers. Profiling relied on immunoSEQ multiplex PCR, and the TCRdb table lists in-frame clones only, not all of them. This table has about 82,000 clones, 85% to 90% appearing once. The sequences come from CD4+ or CD8+ T cells sorted from blood, collected in a trial of the OX40 agonist ivuxolimab. All receptors come from an adult with an advanced solid tumor such as melanoma, head and neck, liver or kidney cancer. The CDR3 runs from the conserved cysteine through the conserved F or W. The D gene is left open where the match is weak. Clone size is stated in some rows and not others, as once, few, many or a class when expanded.

V: TRBV27; size: -; D: -; J: TRBJ2-7; CDR3: CASSLFRERSYEQYF; DNA: TGTGCCAGCAGTTTATTCCGGGAGAGATCCTACGAGCAGTACTTC
V: TRBV5-1; size: -; D: -; J: TRBJ2-1; CDR3: CASSLERMSHNEQFF; DNA: TGCGCCAGCAGCTTGGAGCGAATGAGCCACAATGAGCAGTTCTTC
V: TRBV5-4; size: -; D: -; J: TRBJ1-1; CDR3: CASSLNGGTEAFF; DNA: TGTGCCAGCAGCTTGAACGGTGGCACTGAAGCTTTCTTT
V: TRBV2; size: -; D: -; J: TRBJ1-2; CDR3: CASILGGHGYTF; DNA: TGTGCCAGCATTTTAGGAGGGCATGGCTACACCTTC
V: TRBV7-9; size: -; D: -; J: TRBJ2-7; CDR3: CASSWGRHEQYF; DNA: TGTGCCAGCAGCTGGGGACGTCACGAGCAGTACTTC
V: TRBV27; size: -; D: -; J: TRBJ1-2; CDR3: CASRPIPPGPPYGYTF; DNA: TGTGCCAGCAGGCCTATACCCCCCGGGCCCCCCTATGGCTACACCTTC
V: TRBV7-2; size: -; D: -; J: TRBJ1-1; CDR3: CASSPLGVVTEAFF; DNA: TGTGCCAGCAGCCCCCTCGGGGTAGTCACTGAAGCTTTCTTT
V: TRBV5-5; size: -; D: TRBD1; J: TRBJ2-1; CDR3: CASIDRTGTGNEQFF; DNA: TGTGCCAGCATTGATCGGACAGGCACGGGCAATGAGCAGTTCTTC
V: TRBV7-3; size: -; D: -; J: TRBJ2-1; CDR3: CASSLQVAGDNEQFF; DNA: TGTGCCAGCAGCCTCCAGGTTGCAGGAGACAATGAGCAGTTCTTC
V: TRBV6-1; size: -; D: -; J: TRBJ1-3; CDR3: CASSEGTAGAGNTIYF; DNA: TGTGCCAGCAGTGAAGGGACGGCCGGGGCTGGAAACACCATATATTTT
V: TRBV7-9; size: few; D: TRBD1; J: TRBJ1-2; CDR3: CASGDRIYGYTF; DNA: TGTGCCAGCGGGGACAGGATCTATGGCTACACCTTC
V: TRBV27; size: -; D: -; J: TRBJ2-7; CDR3: CASSLGGTSYEQYF; DNA: TGTGCCAGCAGTTTGGGGGGAACCTCCTACGAGCAGTACTTC
V: TRBV7-9; size: -; D: TRBD2; J: TRBJ2-1; CDR3: CASTVTGGAQGSPYNEQFF; DNA: TGTGCCAGCACCGTTACGGGGGGGGCGCAGGGATCACCCTACAATGAGCAGTTCTTC
V: TRBV5-4; size: -; D: TRBD1; J: TRBJ1-2; CDR3: CASSSKGTGGVHGYTF; DNA: TGTGCCAGCAGCTCGAAGGGGACAGGGGGGGTGCATGGCTACACCTTC
V: TRBV7-9; size: -; D: TRBD2; J: TRBJ2-1; CDR3: CASSSRGAGTSGIRGEQFF; DNA: TGTGCCAGCAGCTCGAGAGGGGCCGGGACTAGCGGGATCCGCGGTGAGCAGTTCTTC
V: TRBV19; size: -; D: -; J: TRBJ2-7; CDR3: CASSPTGYSYEQYF; DNA: TGTGCCAGTAGTCCAACGGGATATTCCTACGAGCAGTACTTC
V: TRBV10-3; size: -; D: TRBD2; J: TRBJ2-1; CDR3: CAISESVGGSYNEQFF; DNA: TGTGCCATCAGTGAGTCTGTGGGAGGGTCCTACAATGAGCAGTTCTTC
V: TRBV29-1; size: -; D: TRBD1; J: TRBJ1-1; CDR3: CSVERSWTGDTEAFF; DNA: TGCAGCGTTGAAAGATCGTGGACAGGGGATACTGAAGCTTTCTTT
V: TRBV7-6; size: -; D: -; J: TRBJ1-4; CDR3: CASSLANTASPVLFF; DNA: TGTGCCAGCAGCTTAGCTAATACAGCCTCTCCGGTGCTGTTTTTT
V: TRBV5-8; size: -; D: -; J: TRBJ2-7; CDR3: CASSRLYVISTRYF; DNA: TGTGCCAGCAGCCGACTCTATGTCATCTCTACGAGGTACTTC
V: TRBV9; size: -; D: -; J: TRBJ2-3; CDR3: CASSVEGLRSTDTQYF; DNA: TGTGCCAGCAGCGTGGAGGGCCTTAGAAGCACAGATACGCAGTATTTT
V: TRBV7-9; size: -; D: TRBD1; J: TRBJ1-1; CDR3: CASSLGGQTYTEAFF; DNA: TGTGCCAGCAGCTTAGGGGGACAGACCTACACTGAAGCTTTCTTT
V: TRBV21-1; size: -; D: -; J: TRBJ2-7; CDR3: CASSKEGGLSYEQYF; DNA: TGTGCCAGCAGCAAAGAAGGGGGCCTCTCCTACGAGCAGTACTTC
V: TRBV5-4; size: -; D: -; J: TRBJ1-2; CDR3: CASSTGTNYGYTF; DNA: TGTGCCAGCAGCACCGGGACCAACTATGGCTACACCTTC
V: TRBV5-6; size: -; D: -; J: TRBJ2-7; CDR3: CASSLVGQGYEQYF; DNA: TGTGCCAGCAGCTTGGTCGGGCAGGGGTACGAGCAGTACTTC
V: TRBV5-1; size: -; D: -; J: TRBJ2-2; CDR3: CASSYRVGTGELFF; DNA: TGCGCCAGCAGCTACAGGGTAGGCACCGGGGAGCTGTTTTTT
V: TRBV28; size: -; D: -; J: TRBJ2-1; CDR3: CASSSRVTLNEQFF; DNA: TGTGCCAGCAGTTCACGTGTTACGCTCAATGAGCAGTTCTTC
V: TRBV27; size: -; D: -; J: TRBJ2-3; CDR3: CASSSDGTDTQYF; DNA: TGTGCCAGCAGCTCGGACGGGACAGATACGCAGTATTTT
V: TRBV25-1; size: once; D: TRBD1; J: TRBJ1-4; CDR3: CASSGDRHPWEKLFF; DNA: TGTGCCAGCAGTGGGGACAGGCATCCTTGGGAAAAACTGTTTTTT
V: TRBV13; size: -; D: -; J: TRBJ1-1; CDR3: CASSLSGGTEAFF; DNA: TGTGCCAGCAGCTTAAGTGGCGGGACTGAAGCTTTCTTT
V: TRBV6-6; size: -; D: -; J: TRBJ2-7; CDR3: CASSYHHSTNDEQYF; DNA: TGTGCCAGCAGTTACCACCACAGCACGAACGACGAGCAGTACTTC
V: TRBV23-1; size: -; D: TRBD1; J: TRBJ1-2; CDR3: CASSQPLDRGGVF; DNA: TGCGCCAGCAGTCAACCCCTGGACAGGGGCGGGGTTTTC
V: TRBV13; size: -; D: TRBD2; J: TRBJ2-4; CDR3: CASSPRGEGNIQYF; DNA: TGTGCCAGCAGCCCCCGGGGGGAGGGGAACATTCAGTACTTC
V: TRBV11-3; size: -; D: TRBD2; J: TRBJ2-1; CDR3: CASSLVGTSGRARPYNEQFF; DNA: TGTGCCAGCAGCTTAGTCGGGACTAGCGGGAGGGCCAGGCCCTACAATGAGCAGTTCTTC
V: TRBV15; size: -; D: -; J: TRBJ1-5; CDR3: CATSQKARVRGQPQHF; DNA: TGTGCCACCAGCCAAAAAGCCAGGGTACGGGGTCAGCCCCAGCATTTT
V: TRBV19; size: -; D: TRBD2; J: TRBJ2-7; CDR3: CASSSGSGEYEQYF; DNA: TGTGCCAGTAGTAGTGGTAGCGGGGAATACGAGCAGTACTTC
V: TRBV7-3; size: medium-sized; D: TRBD2; J: TRBJ2-1; CDR3: CASSLSPTSGRQNEQFF; DNA: TGTGCCAGCAGCTTAAGCCCGACTAGCGGGAGGCAGAATGAGCAGTTCTTC
V: TRBV7-9; size: -; D: TRBD1; J: TRBJ1-1; CDR3: CASSLIGTGRTEAFF; DNA: TGTGCCAGCAGCTTAATCGGGACAGGGCGCACTGAAGCTTTCTTT
V: TRBV2; size: -; D: TRBD2; J: TRBJ2-2; CDR3: CASSRGLAANTGELFF; DNA: TGTGCCAGCAGTCGTGGACTAGCGGCGAACACCGGGGAGCTGTTTTTT
V: TRBV27; size: -; D: -; J: TRBJ2-7; CDR3: CASSLRGFYEQYF; DNA: TGTGCCAGCAGTCTCAGGGGTTTCTACGAGCAGTACTTC
V: TRBV7-6; size: once; D: -; J: TRBJ2-5; CDR3: CASSPEWVFEANEETQYF; DNA: TGTGCCAGCAGCCCCGAGTGGGTGTTCGAAGCTAACGAAGAGACCCAGTACTTC
V: TRBV28; size: -; D: -; J: TRBJ1-5; CDR3: CASSSVPGGGSNQPQHF; DNA: TGTGCCAGCAGTTCAGTGCCCGGGGGCGGGAGCAATCAGCCCCAGCATTTT
V: TRBV5-6; size: -; D: TRBD2; J: TRBJ2-3; CDR3: CASSLIRAGGDTQYF; DNA: TGTGCCAGCAGCTTGATTCGAGCGGGAGGAGATACGCAGTATTTT
V: TRBV5-1; size: few; D: -; J: TRBJ2-7; CDR3: CASSTGQEQYF; DNA: TGCGCCAGCAGCACTGGACAGGAGCAGTACTTC
V: TRBV19; size: -; D: TRBD2; J: TRBJ2-2; CDR3: CASSIAGGPFSGELFF; DNA: TGTGCCAGTAGTATAGCGGGAGGGCCTTTCAGCGGGGAGCTGTTTTTT
V: TRBV18; size: few; D: -; J: TRBJ2-7; CDR3: CASSPQDEQYF; DNA: TGTGCCAGCTCACCACAGGACGAGCAGTACTTC
V: TRBV29-1; size: -; D: -; J: TRBJ1-2; CDR3: CSVDHRVGLSNYGYTF; DNA: TGCAGCGTTGATCACAGGGTTGGGTTATCCAACTATGGCTACACCTTC
V: TRBV11-1; size: -; D: TRBD1; J: TRBJ2-7; CDR3: CASSLRDRDYEQYF; DNA: TGTGCCAGCAGCTTAAGGGACAGGGACTACGAGCAGTACTTC
V: TRBV9; size: -; D: TRBD2; J: TRBJ2-5; CDR3: CASSPGTSGQETQYF; DNA: TGTGCCAGCAGCCCGGGGACTAGCGGGCAAGAGACCCAGTACTTC
V: TRBV7-9; size: -; D: -; J: TRBJ1-1; CDR3: CASGGGTSMNTEAFF; DNA: TGTGCCAGCGGGGGCGGGACCTCCATGAACACTGAAGCTTTCTTT
V: TRBV19; size: once; D: -; J: TRBJ1-5; CDR3: CASSSRTELNSNQPQHF; DNA: TGTGCCAGTAGTTCCCGGACAGAACTAAATAGCAATCAGCCCCAGCATTTT
V: TRBV6-6; size: -; D: TRBD1; J: TRBJ1-2; CDR3: CASSPDRGRGYGYTF; DNA: TGTGCCAGCAGCCCAGACAGGGGGCGAGGCTATGGCTACACCTTC